A selection of T cell receptor beta chains follows, all from one sample in a study of pediatric ulcerative colitis. Generated by immunoSEQ multiplex PCR, the TCRdb table keeps only in-frame clones and is missing some. The sample lists about 17,000 clones; around 74% were seen once. Specimen: gut tissue. Source of these receptors: a girl between 10 and 17 years old with moderate ulcerative colitis. Each CDR3 is given with its conserved first and last residue. A D gene is named only where the DNA matches it firmly. The listing skips clone size in some rows; elsewhere it reads once, few, many or a size class.

14,NA,TRBJ1-2,NA,TRBV29-1,TGCAGCACAACGGACTTGACAGCTACCTATGGCTACACCTTC,CSTTDLTATYGYTF
16,NA,TRBJ2-5,NA,TRBV18,TGTGCCAGCTCACCCCCAAATAGAGGCGGAAAAGAGACCCAGTACTTC,CASSPPNRGGKETQYF
14,NA,TRBJ2-2,NA,TRBV4-2,TGTGCCAGCAGCCAAGACGAGTTTAGCGGGGAGCTGTTTTTT,CASSQDEFSGELFF
13,NA,TRBJ1-5,TRBD1,TRBV6-1,TGTGCCAGTGCCGGGACAGAAAATCAGCCCCAGCATTTT,CASAGTENQPQHF
15,NA,TRBJ2-6,NA,TRBV5-1,TGCGCCAGCAGCGTCACGGTCTCTGGGGCCAACGTCCTGACTTTC,CASSVTVSGANVLTF
14,NA,TRBJ1-2,NA,TRBV5-4,TGTGCCAGCAGCCCACTCGCGGGGGTCTATGGCTACACCTTC,CASSPLAGVYGYTF
14,NA,TRBJ2-3,NA,TRBV18,TGTGCCAGCTCCCCCAACCCGCCCTCAGATACGCAGTATTTT,CASSPNPPSDTQYF
15,NA,TRBJ2-1,NA,TRBV5-1,TGCGCCAGCAGCTTGGAGGACCCGATCTACAATGAGCAGTTCTTC,CASSLEDPIYNEQFF
12,NA,TRBJ2-3,NA,TRBV9,TGTGCCAGCAGCGTACCTGGGAGAACGCAGTATTTT,CASSVPGRTQYF
15,few,TRBJ1-2,NA,TRBV4-2,TGTGCCAGCAGCCGTAGCAGGACGGGGAACTATGGCTACACCTTC,CASSRSRTGNYGYTF